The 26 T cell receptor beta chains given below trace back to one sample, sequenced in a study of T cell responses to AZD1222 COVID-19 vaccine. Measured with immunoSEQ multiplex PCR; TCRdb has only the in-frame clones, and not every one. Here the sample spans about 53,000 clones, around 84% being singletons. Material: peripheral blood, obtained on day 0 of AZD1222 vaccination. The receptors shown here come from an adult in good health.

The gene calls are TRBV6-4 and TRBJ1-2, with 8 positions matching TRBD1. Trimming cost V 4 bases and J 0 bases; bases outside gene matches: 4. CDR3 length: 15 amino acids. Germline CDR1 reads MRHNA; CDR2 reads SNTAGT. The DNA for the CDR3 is TGTGCCAGCAGTGCCACAGGGGGAGCTAACTATGGCTACACCTTC. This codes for CASSATGGANYGYTF.

CDR3 sequence: CASSQETTGDNEQFF. CDR3 sequence (DNA): TGCGCCAGCAGCCAAGAGACGACAGGGGACAATGAGCAGTTCTTC. The gene calls are TRBV4-3 and TRBJ2-1; 8 nucleotides match TRBD1. The CDR3 is made up of 15 amino acids. The V gene's germline CDR1 is LGHNA and CDR2 YSLEER. Trimming cost V 0 bases and J 5 bases; bases outside gene matches: 3.

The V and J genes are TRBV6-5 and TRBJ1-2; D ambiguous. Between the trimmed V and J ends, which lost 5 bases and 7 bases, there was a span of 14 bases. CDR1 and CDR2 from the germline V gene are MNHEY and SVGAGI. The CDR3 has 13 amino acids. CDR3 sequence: CASSNDFRVGYTF. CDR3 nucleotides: TGTGCCAGCAGTAACGACTTTCGGGTTGGCTACACCTTC.

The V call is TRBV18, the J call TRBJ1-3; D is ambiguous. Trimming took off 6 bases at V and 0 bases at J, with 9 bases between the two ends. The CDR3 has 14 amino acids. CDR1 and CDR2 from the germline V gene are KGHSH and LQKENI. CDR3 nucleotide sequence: TGTGCCAGCTCCGCGACGAGCTCTGGAAACACCATATATTTT. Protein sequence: CASSATSSGNTIYF.

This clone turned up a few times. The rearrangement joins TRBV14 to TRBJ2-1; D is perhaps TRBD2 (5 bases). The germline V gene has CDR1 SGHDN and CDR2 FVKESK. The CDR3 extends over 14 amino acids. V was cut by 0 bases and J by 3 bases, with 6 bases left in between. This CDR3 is CASSQDTSYNEQFF. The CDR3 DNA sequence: TGTGCCAGCAGCCAAGATACTAGCTACAATGAGCAGTTCTTC.

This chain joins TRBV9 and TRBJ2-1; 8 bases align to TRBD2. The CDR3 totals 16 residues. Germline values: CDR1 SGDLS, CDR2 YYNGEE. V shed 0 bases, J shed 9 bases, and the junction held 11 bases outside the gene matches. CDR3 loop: CASSVDSSGLVREQFF. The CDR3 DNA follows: TGTGCCAGCAGCGTAGATTCCTCGGGACTAGTTCGTGAGCAGTTCTTC.

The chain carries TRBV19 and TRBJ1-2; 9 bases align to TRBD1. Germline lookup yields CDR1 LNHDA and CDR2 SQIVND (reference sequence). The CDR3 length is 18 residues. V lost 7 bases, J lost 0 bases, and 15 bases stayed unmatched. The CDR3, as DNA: TGTGCCAGTACCCAAGCCGCCGGGACAGGGATAGCTAACTATGGCTACACCTTC. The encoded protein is CASTQAAGTGIANYGYTF.

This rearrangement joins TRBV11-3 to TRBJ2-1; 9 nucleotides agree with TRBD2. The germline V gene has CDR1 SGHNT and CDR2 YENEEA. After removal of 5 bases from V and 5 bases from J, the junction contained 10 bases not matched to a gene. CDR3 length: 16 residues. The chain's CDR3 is CASSPGRTSDNNEQFF. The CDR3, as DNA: TGTGCCAGCAGCCCCGGCCGGACTAGCGACAACAATGAGCAGTTCTTC.

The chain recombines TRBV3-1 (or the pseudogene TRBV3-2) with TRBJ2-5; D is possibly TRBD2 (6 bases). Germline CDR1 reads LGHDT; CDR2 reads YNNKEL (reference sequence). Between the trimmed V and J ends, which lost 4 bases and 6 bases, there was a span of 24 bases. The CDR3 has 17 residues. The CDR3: CASSLKWGEDPWQTQYF. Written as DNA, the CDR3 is TGTGCCAGCAGCCTAAAATGGGGGGAGGACCCATGGCAGACCCAGTACTTC.

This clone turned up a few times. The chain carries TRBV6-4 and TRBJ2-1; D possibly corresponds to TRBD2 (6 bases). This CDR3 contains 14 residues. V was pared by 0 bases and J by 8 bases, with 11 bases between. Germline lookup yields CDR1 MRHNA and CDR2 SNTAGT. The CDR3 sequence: CASSDSGEDDEQFF. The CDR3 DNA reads TGTGCCAGCAGTGACTCGGGGGAGGATGATGAGCAGTTCTTC.

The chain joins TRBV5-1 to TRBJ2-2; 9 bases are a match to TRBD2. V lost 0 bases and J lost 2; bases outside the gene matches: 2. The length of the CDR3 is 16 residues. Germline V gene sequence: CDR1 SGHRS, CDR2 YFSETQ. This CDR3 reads CASSLASGANTGELFF. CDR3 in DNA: TGCGCCAGCAGCTTGGCTAGCGGGGCAAACACCGGGGAGCTGTTTTTT.

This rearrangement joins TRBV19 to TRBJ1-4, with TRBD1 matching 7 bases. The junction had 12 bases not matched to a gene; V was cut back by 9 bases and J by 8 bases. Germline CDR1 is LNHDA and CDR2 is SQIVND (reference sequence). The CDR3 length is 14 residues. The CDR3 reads CASTPQGVDEKLFF. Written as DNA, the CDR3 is TGTGCCAGCACTCCCCAGGGGGTAGACGAAAAACTGTTTTTT.

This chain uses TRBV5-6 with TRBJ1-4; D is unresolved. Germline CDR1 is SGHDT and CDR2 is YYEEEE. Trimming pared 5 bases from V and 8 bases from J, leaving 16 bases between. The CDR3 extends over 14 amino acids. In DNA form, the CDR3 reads TGTGCCAGCAGACGGTGGGGTATTTCCGAAAAACTGTTTTTT. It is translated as CASRRWGISEKLFF.

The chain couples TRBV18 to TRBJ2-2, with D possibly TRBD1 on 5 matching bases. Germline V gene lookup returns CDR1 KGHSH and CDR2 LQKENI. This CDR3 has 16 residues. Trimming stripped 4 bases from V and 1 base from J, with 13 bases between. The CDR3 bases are TGTGCCAGCTCACTTAATGGGGCGGAGAACACCGGGGAGCTGTTTTTT. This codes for CASSLNGAENTGELFF. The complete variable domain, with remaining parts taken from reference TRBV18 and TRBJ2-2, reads NAGVMQNPRHLVRRRGQEARLRCSPMKGHSHVYWYRQLPEEGLKFMVYLQKENIIDESGMPKERFSAEFPKEGPSILRIQQVVRGDSAAYFCASSLNGAENTGELFFGEGSRLTVL.

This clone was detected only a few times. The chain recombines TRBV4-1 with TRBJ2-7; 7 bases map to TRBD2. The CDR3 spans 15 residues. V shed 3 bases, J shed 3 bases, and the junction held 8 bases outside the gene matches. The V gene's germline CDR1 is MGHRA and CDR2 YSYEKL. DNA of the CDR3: TGCGCCAGCAGCCATCTCACTGGGAGGGTCTACGAGCAGTACTTC. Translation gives CASSHLTGRVYEQYF.

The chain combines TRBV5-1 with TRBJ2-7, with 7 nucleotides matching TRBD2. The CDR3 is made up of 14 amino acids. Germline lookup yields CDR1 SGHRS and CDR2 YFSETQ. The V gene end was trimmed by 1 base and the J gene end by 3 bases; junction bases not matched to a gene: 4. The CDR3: CASSLIAGVYEQYF. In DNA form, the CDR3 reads TGCGCCAGCAGCTTGATAGCGGGTGTCTACGAGCAGTACTTC.

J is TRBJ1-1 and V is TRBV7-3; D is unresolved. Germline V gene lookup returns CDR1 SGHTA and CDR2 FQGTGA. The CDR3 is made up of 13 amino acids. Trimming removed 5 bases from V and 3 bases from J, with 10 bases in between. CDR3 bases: TGTGCCAGCAGCAGCGCTATGCACACTGAAGCTTTCTTT. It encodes CASSSAMHTEAFF.

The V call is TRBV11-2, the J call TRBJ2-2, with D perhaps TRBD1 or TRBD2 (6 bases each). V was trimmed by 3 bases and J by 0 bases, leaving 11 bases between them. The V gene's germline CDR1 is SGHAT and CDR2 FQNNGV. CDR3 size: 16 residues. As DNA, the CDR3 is TGTGCCAGCAGCTTCCCGAGGGGGGCGAACACCGGGGAGCTGTTTTTT. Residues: CASSFPRGANTGELFF.

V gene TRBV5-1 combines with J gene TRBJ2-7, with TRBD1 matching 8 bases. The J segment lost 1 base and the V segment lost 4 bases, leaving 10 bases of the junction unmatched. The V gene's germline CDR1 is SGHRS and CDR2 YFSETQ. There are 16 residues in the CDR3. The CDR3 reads CASSLRTGILSYEQYF. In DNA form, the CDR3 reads TGCGCCAGCAGCCTCAGGACAGGGATCCTTTCCTACGAGCAGTACTTC.

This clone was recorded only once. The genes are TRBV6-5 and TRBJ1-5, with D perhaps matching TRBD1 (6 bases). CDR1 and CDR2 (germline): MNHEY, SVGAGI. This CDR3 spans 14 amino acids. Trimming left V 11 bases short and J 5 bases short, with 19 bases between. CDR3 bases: TGTGCCGGGGGGGGCAGGTTAGGGGATCAGCCCCAGCATTTT. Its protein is CAGGGRLGDQPQHF.

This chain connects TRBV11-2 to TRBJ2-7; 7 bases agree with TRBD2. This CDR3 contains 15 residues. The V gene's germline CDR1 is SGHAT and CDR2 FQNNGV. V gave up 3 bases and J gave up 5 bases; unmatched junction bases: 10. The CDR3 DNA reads TGTGCCAGCAGCTTCTCTGGGCGGGAGAACGACGAGCAGTACTTC. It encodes CASSFSGRENDEQYF. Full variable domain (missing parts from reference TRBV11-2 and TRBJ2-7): EAGVAQSPRYKIIEKRQSVAFWCNPISGHATLYWYQQILGQGPKLLIQFQNNGVVDDSQLPKDRFSAERLKGVDSTLKIQPAKLEDSAVYLCASSFSGRENDEQYFGPGTRLTVT.

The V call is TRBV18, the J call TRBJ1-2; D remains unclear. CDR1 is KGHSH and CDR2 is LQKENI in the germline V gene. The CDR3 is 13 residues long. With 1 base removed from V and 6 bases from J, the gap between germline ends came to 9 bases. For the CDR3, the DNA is TGTGCCAGCTCACCACGATTCCAGGATGGCTACACCTTC. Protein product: CASSPRFQDGYTF. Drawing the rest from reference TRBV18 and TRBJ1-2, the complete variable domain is NAGVMQNPRHLVRRRGQEARLRCSPMKGHSHVYWYRQLPEEGLKFMVYLQKENIIDESGMPKERFSAEFPKEGPSILRIQQVVRGDSAAYFCASSPRFQDGYTFGSGTRLTVV.

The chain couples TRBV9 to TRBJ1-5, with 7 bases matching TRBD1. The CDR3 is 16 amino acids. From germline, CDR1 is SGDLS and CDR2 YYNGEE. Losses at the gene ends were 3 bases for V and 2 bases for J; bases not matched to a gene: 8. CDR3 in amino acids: CASSAGGDSRNQPQHF. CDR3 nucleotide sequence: TGTGCCAGCAGCGCAGGAGGGGACAGTCGCAATCAGCCCCAGCATTTT.

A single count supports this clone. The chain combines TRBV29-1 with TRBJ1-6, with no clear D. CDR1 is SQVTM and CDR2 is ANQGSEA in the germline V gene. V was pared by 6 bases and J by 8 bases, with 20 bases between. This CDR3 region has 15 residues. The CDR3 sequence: CSVSTGPDGDSPLHF. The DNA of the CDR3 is TGCAGCGTATCAACCGGGCCCGACGGTGATTCACCCCTCCACTTT.

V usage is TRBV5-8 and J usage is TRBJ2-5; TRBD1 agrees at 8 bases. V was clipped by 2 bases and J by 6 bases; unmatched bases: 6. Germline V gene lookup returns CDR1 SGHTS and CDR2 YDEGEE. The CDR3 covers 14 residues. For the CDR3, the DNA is TGTGCCAGCAGCTTCCCGACAGGGGATAAGACCCAGTACTTC. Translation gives CASSFPTGDKTQYF.

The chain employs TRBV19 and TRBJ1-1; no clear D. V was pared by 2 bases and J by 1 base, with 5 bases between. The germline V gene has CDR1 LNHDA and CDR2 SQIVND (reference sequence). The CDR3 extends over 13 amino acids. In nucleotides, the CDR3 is TGTGCCAGTAGTATAAACTCGAACACTGAAGCTTTCTTT. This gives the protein CASSINSNTEAFF.